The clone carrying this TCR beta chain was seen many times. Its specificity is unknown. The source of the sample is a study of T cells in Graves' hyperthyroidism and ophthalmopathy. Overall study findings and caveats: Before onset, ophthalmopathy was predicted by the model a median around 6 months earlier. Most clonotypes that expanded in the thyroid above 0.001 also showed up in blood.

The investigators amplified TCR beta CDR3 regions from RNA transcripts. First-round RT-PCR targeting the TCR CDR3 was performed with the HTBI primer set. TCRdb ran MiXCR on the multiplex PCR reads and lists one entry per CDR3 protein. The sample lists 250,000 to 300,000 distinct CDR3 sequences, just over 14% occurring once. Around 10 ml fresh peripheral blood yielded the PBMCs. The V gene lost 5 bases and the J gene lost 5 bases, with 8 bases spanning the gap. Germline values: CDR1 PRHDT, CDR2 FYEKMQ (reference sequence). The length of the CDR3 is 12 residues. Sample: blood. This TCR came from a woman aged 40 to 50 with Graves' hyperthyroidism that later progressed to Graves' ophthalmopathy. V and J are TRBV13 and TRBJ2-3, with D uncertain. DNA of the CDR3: TGTGCCAGCAGCCCCACGCGAGATACGCAGTATTTT. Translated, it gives CASSPTRDTQYF. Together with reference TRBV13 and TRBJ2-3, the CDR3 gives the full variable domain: AAGVIQSPRHLIKEKRETATLKCYPIPRHDTVYWYQQGPGQDPQFLISFYEKMQSDKGSIPDRFSAQQFSDYHSELNMSSLELGDSALYFCASSPTRDTQYFGPGTRLTVL.